This T cell receptor (beta chain) is drawn from a study of blood T cell repertoires in COVID-19. Whole-study context: Acute and convalescent COVID-19 specimens originated in the United States, Italy and Spain. Sources were T cells, B-cell-depleted T cells, or PBMCs; the material itself was cDNA or gDNA.

Seattle's enrolled individuals joined amid active infection and were then monitored longitudinally. Under the authors' procedure: Amplified reference gene primers provided the basis for estimating nucleated cell counts. Here immunoSEQ multiplex PCR was the method, and the copy in TCRdb shows in-frame clones only, minus some. The V and J calls and clone size come from that table; D and trimming were worked out from the DNA. In the table there are a few hundred thousand clones, nearly 90% of which are singletons. This clone has a handful of counts. V lost 1 base, J lost 2 bases, and 18 bases lay in between. Germline CDR1 reads GTSNPN; CDR2 reads SVGIG (reference sequence). The CDR3 is made up of 16 amino acids.

Input material: peripheral blood. This sequence originates from a woman younger than 45 with COVID-19, enrolled during active disease. The chain recombines TRBV30 with TRBJ2-7, with D possibly TRBD1 on 5 matching bases. The CDR3 DNA is TGTGCCTGGAGTGGCGACGGACAAGTCTCCCCCTACGAGCAGTACTTC. This encodes CAWSGDGQVSPYEQYF. The variable domain in full, completed from reference TRBV30 and TRBJ2-7, reads SQTIHQWPATLVQPVGSPLSLECTVEGTSNPNLYWYRQAAGRGLQLLFYSVGIGQISSEVPQNLSASRPQDRQFILSSKKLLLSDSGFYLCAWSGDGQVSPYEQYFGPGTRLTVT.